The sequence of this T cell receptor (beta chain) was determined in a study of cytomegalovirus exposure and HLA in healthy donors. Overall study context: Around 180 million T cells yielded roughly 120 million unique TCR beta sequences in earlier analysis. Study outcomes and limitations: Using the classifier, cytomegalovirus status was reportedly diagnosed with high specificity and sensitivity. Later analysis identified about 18,000 TCR beta sequences associated with HLA alleles, using a false discovery rate threshold of 0.05.

Primers included in the PCR were 60 Vbeta and 13 Jbeta primers. Some clones are missing from TCRdb's copy, which holds only in-frame ones; the method was immunoSEQ multiplex PCR. The table records around 150,000 clones, approximately 60% of them present only once. The V gene lost 0 bases and the J gene lost 3 bases, with 14 bases spanning the gap. Germline V lookup: CDR1 MDHEN, CDR2 SYDVKM. The CDR3 sequence is 16 residues long. On this clone: Its antigen is not identified.

This chain links TRBV28 with TRBJ1-2; D may be TRBD1 (6 bases). The source material was PBMCs. This clonotype was sampled from a woman aged 60-70 years in good health and CMV-seropositive. Written as DNA, the CDR3 is TGTGCCAGCAGTTTATGGACAGGTGACGAAGACTATGGCTACACCTTC. Protein: CASSLWTGDEDYGYTF.